This T cell receptor beta chain emerged from a study of blood T cells in healthy people across ages. A J-beta primer mix and a sample-barcoded 5' primer were used in a second PCR of roughly 6 to 11 cycles. TCRdb fed the 5' RACE reads into MiXCR, producing one record per CDR3 protein. The table lists 760,000 or so distinct CDR3 sequences, around 25% of them singletons. This CDR3 spans 16 amino acids. V lost 1 base and J 9 bases, leaving 25 bases between the germline ends. Germline V CDR1 and CDR2: DFQATT, SNEGSKA (reference sequence). This clonotype was seen a few times. Its target is unknown. Whole-study findings and limits: It was the long-lived donors that had more naive CD4+ cells and higher diversity than aged donors.

This sample was shared with a second study, whose subject was T cells of mothers and their children.

This chain joins TRBV20-1 and TRBJ2-7; weak D call: TRBD2 (6 bases). The specimen was blood. The receptor's source is a boy aged 5-17 years in good health. CDR3 in amino acids: CSARAASALIVSPQYF. In DNA, the CDR3 is TGCAGTGCTAGAGCGGCTAGCGCCCTGATTGTTAGCCCGCAGTACTTC.